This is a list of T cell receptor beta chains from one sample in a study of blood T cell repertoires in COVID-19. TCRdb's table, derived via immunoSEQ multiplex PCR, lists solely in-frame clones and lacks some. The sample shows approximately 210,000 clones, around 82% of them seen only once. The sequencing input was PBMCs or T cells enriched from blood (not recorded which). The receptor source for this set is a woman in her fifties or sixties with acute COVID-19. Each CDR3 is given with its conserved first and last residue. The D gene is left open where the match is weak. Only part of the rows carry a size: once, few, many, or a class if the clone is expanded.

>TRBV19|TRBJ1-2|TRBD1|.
TGTGCCAGTAGGATTCCGGGAGTCACAGGGGGTTCGCTTTCCGGCTACACCTTC
CASRIPGVTGGSLSGYTF
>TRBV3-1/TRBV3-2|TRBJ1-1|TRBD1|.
TGTGCCAGCAGCCTTTACAGGGGAATGAACACTGAAGCTTTCTTT
CASSLYRGMNTEAFF
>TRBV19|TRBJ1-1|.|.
TGTGCCAGTAGATCGTATCGGGGGGTCTCTGAAGCTTTCTTT
CASRSYRGVSEAFF
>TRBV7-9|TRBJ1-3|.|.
TGTGCCAGCAGCCCGCAGGGGACTGGAAACACCATATATTTT
CASSPQGTGNTIYF
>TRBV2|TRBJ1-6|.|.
TGTGCCATCCGCGGCAGGGAAAATTCACCCCTCCACTTT
CAIRGRENSPLHF
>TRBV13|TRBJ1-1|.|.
TGTGCCAGCACAGGAGGGGTTGAAGCTTTCTTT
CASTGGVEAFF
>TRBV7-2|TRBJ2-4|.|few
TGTGCCAGCAGCCCTCGGGCCGTAGGGGTTCAGTACTTC
CASSPRAVGVQYF
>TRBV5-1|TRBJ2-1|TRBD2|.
TGCGCCAGCAGCTGGGGACTAGCGGGGGTTGGTGAGCAGTTCTTC
CASSWGLAGVGEQFF
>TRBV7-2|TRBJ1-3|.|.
TGTGCCAGCAGCTTGCAGGGCAGCTCTGGAAACACCATATATTTT
CASSLQGSSGNTIYF
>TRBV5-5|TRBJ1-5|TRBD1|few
TGTGCCAGCAGCTTGGGGGACAGGTCTCGGAATCAGCCCCAGCATTTT
CASSLGDRSRNQPQHF
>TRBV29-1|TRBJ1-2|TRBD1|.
TGCAGCGTTGAGGCAGGGGGAGGCTATGGCTACACCTTC
CSVEAGGGYGYTF
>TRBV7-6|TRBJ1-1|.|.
TGTGCCAGCAGCCGCCGACAGAACACTGAAGCTTTCTTT
CASSRRQNTEAFF
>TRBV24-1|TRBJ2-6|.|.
TGTGCCACCAGTGATTCCCCGGACAGACTCTCTGGGGCCAACGTCCTGACTTTC
CATSDSPDRLSGANVLTF